This T cell receptor beta chain emerged from a study of T cells after yellow fever vaccination. Notes on the study in general: High-abundance clonotypes from the bulk population could contaminate FACS-sorted repertoires.

The sample holds many counts of this clonotype. Its antigen remains unidentified. Germline V lookup: CDR1 MNHNY, CDR2 SVGAGI (reference sequence). V lost 5 bases to trimming and J lost 2 bases, with 5 bases between them. The CDR3 spans 12 residues. TCRdb fed the 5' RACE reads into MiXCR, producing one record per CDR3 protein. Here the sample spans approximately 600,000 distinct CDR3 sequences, 9% to 15% being singletons. The gene calls are TRBV6-6 and TRBJ2-3; no clear D gene. This sample comprised PBMCs, obtained on the day of the yellow fever booster vaccination. This TCR came from a man aged 25 to 45 who received the YFV17D yellow fever vaccine. This CDR3 is CASSHPTDTQYF. The CDR3 DNA follows: TGTGCCAGCAGTCACCCCACAGATACGCAGTATTTT.